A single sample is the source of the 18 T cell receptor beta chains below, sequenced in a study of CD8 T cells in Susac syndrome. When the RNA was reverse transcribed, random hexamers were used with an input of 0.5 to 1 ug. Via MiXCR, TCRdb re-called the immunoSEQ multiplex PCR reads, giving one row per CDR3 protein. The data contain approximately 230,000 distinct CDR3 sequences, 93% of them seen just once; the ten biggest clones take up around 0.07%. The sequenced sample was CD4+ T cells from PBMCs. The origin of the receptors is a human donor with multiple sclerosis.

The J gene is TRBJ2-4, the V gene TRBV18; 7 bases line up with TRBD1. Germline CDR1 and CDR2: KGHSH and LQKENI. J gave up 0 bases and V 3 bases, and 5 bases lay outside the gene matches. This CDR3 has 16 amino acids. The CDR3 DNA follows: TGTGCCAGCTCACCGCAAGGACAGGTAGCCAAAAACATTCAGTACTTC. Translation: CASSPQGQVAKNIQYF.

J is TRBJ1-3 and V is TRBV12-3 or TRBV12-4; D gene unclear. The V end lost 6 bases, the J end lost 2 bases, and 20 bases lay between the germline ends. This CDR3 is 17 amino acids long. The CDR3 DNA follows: TGTGCCAGCAGCGAGGGAACCGGGGTCGGTCCTGGAAACACCATATATTTT. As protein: CASSEGTGVGPGNTIYF.

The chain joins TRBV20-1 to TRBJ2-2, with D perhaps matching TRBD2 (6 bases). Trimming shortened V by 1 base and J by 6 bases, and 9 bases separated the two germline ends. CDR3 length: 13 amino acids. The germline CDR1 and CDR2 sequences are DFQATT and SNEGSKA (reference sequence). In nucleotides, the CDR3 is TGCAGTGCTAGAGTATTAGCGGCCGGGGAGCTGTTTTTT. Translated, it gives CSARVLAAGELFF.

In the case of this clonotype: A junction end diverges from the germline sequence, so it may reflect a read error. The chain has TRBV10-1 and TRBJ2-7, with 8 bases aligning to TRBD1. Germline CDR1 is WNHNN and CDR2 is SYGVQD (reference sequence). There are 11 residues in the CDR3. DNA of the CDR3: TGCGCCAGCAGTGAAGGACAGGGCGCGAACTTC. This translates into CASSEGQGANF.

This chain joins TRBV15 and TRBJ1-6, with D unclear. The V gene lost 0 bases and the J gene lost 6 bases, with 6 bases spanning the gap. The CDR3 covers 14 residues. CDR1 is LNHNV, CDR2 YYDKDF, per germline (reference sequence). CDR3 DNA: TGTGCCACCAGCAGAGAGTCGGGTAATTCACCCCTCCACTTT. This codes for CATSRESGNSPLHF. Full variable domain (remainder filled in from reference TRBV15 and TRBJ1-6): DAMVIQNPRYQVTQFGKPVTLSCSQTLNHNVMYWYQQKSSQAPKLLFHYYDKDFNNEADTPDNFQSRRPNTSFCFLDIRSPGLGDTAMYLCATSRESGNSPLHFGNGTRLTVT.

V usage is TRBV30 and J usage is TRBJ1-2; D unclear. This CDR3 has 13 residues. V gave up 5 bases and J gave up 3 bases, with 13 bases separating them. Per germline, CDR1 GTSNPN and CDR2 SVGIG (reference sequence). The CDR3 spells CAWGRTGYYGYTF. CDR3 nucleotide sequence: TGTGCCTGGGGGAGGACCGGCTACTATGGCTACACCTTC.

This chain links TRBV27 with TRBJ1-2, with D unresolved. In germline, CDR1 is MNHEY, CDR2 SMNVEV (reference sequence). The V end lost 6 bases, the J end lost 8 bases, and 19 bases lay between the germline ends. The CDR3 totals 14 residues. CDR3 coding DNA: TGTGCCAGCAGGGCAGCGGGGATTAAGGACGGCTACACCTTC. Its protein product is CASRAAGIKDGYTF.

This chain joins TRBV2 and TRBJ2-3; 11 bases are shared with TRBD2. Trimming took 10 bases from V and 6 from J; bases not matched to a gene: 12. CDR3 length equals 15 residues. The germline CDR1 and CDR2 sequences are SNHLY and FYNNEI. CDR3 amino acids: CATPGLAALGDTQYF. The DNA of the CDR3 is TGTGCCACCCCGGGACTAGCGGCCTTGGGGGATACGCAGTATTTT. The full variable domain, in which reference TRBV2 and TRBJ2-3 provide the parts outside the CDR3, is EPEVTQTPSHQVTQMGQEVILRCVPISNHLYFYWYRQILGQKVEFLVSFYNNEISEKSEIFDDQFSVERPDGSNFTLKIRSTKLEDSAMYFCATPGLAALGDTQYFGPGTRLTVL.

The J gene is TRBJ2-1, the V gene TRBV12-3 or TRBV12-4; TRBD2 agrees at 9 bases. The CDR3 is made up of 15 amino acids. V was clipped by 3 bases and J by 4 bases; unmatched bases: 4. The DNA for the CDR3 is TGTGCCAGCAGTTTTCGTAGCGGGAGATACAATGAGCAGTTCTTC. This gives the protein CASSFRSGRYNEQFF.

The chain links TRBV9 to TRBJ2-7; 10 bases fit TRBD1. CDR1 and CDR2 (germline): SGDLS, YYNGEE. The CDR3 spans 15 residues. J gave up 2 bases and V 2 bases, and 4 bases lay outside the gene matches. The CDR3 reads CASSVGTGETYEQYF. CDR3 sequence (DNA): TGTGCCAGCAGCGTGGGGACAGGGGAGACCTACGAGCAGTACTTC.

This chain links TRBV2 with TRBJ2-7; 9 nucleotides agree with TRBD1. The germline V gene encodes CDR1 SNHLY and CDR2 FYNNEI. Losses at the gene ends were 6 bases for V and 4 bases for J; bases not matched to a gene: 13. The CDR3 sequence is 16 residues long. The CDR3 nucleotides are TGTGCCAGCAGGCAAACTTACAGGGGGCGACGGTACGAGCAGTACTTC. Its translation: CASRQTYRGRRYEQYF.

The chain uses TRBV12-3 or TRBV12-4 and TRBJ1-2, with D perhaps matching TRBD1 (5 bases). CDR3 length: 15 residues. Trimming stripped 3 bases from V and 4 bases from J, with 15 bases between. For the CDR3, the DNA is TGTGCCAGCAGTTTTCGCGGCAGGGAGGGCTATGGCTACACCTTC. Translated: CASSFRGREGYGYTF.

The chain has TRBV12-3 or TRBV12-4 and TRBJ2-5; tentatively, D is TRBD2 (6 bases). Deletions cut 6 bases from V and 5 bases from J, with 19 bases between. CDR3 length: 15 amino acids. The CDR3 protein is CASSPDGGVEETQYF. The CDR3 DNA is TGTGCCAGCAGCCCCGACGGCGGGGTTGAGGAGACCCAGTACTTC.

The CDR3 region has the DNA TGTGCCACCAGTGATTTGTCGGGAGCCTATGAGCAGTTCTTC. It translates to CATSDLSGAYEQFF. The V gene is TRBV24-1, the J gene TRBJ2-1, with a tentative D call TRBD2 (6 bases). CDR3 size: 14 residues. The germline V gene has CDR1 KGHDR and CDR2 SFDVKD. V dropped 0 bases and J dropped 8 bases, with 10 bases sitting between them.

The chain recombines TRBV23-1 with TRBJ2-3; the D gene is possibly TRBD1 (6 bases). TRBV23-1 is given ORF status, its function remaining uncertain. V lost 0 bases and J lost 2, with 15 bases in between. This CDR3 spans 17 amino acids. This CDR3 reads CASSQSGGLPNTDTQYF. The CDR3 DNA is TGCGCCAGCAGTCAATCAGGGGGATTACCTAACACAGATACGCAGTATTTT.

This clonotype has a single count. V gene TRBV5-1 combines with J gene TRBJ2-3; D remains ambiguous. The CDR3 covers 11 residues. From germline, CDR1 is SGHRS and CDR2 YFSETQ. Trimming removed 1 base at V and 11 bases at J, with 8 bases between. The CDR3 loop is CASSLNRVQYF. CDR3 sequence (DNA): TGCGCCAGCAGCTTGAATAGGGTGCAGTATTTT.

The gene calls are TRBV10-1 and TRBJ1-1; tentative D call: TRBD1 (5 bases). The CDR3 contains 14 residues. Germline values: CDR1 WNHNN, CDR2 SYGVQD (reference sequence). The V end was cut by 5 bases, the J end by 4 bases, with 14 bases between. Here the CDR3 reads CASSLGADFTEAFF. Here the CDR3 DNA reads TGCGCCAGCAGTTTAGGGGCGGATTTCACTGAAGCTTTCTTT.

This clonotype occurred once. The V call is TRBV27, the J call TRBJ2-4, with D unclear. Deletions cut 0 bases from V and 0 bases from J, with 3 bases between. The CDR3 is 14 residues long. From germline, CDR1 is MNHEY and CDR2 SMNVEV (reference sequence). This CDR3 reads CASSLSIAKNIQYF. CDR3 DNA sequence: TGTGCCAGCAGTTTATCCATAGCCAAAAACATTCAGTACTTC.